The clone carrying this T cell receptor beta chain was observed a handful of times. Its antigen remains unidentified. This sample was included in a study of T-cell memory formation after mild COVID-19. The V gene's germline CDR1 is MNHEY and CDR2 SVGAGI. V lost 6 bases and J 7 bases, leaving 9 bases between the germline ends. The CDR3 sequence is 12 residues long. Using its own MiXCR run on the 5' RACE reads, TCRdb lists one record per CDR3 protein. In the table there are over 300,000 distinct CDR3 sequences, approximately 22% of which are singletons. Findings and limits, study-wide: The appearance of some responding clones in pre-infection memory suggested that cross-reactive memory joined.

The rearrangement uses TRBV6-5 and TRBJ2-2; D gene uncertain. Source material: PBMCs or a T cell subset sorted from them (not recorded which). This receptor was identified in a young man who had mild COVID-19 (a few samples of this study predate the infection). Cell type and time point are not known. The CDR3 DNA sequence: TGTGCCAGCAGCTACGGAAGCGGGGAGCTGTTTTTT. As protein: CASSYGSGELFF.